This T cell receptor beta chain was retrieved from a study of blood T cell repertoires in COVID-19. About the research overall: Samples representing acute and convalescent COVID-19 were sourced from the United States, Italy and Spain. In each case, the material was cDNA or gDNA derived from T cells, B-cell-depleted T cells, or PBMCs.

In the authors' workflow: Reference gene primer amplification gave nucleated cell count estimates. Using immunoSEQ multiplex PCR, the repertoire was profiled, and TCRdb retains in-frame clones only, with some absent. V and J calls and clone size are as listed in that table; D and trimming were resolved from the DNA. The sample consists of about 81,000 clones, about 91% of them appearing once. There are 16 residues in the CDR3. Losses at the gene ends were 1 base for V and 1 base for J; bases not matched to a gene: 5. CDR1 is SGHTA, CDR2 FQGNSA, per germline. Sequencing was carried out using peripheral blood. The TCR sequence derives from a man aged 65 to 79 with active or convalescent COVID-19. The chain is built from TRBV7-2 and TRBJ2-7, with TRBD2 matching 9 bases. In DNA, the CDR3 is TGTGCCAGCAGCTTAGTTGCGCTAGCGGGGTCCTACGAGCAGTACTTC. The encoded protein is CASSLVALAGSYEQYF.